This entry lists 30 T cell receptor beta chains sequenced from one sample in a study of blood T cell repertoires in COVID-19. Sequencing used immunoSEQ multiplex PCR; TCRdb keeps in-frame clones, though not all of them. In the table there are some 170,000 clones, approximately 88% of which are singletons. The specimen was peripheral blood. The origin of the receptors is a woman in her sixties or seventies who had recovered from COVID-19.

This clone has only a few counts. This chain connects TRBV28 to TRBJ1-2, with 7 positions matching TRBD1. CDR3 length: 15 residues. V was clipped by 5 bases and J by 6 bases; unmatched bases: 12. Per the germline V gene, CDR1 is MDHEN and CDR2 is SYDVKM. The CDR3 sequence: CASSITGVSWDGYTF. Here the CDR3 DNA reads TGTGCCAGCAGTATTACAGGGGTGTCTTGGGATGGCTACACCTTC.

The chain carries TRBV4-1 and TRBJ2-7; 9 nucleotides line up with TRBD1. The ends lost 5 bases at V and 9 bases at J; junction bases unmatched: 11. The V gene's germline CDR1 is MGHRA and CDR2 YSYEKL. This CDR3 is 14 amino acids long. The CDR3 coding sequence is TGCGCCAGCAGCTCCCGGGACAGGGACATTGGGCAGTACTTC. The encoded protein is CASSSRDRDIGQYF.

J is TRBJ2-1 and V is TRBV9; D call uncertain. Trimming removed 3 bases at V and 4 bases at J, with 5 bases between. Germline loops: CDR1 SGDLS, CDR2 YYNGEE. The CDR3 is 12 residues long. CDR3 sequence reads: CASSALYNEQFF. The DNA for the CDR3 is TGTGCCAGCAGCGCCCTGTACAATGAGCAGTTCTTC.

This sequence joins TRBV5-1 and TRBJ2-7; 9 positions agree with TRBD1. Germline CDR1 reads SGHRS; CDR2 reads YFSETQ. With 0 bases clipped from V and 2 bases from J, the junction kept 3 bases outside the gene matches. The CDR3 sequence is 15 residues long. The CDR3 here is CASSLVGTGPYEQYF. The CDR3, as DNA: TGCGCCAGCAGCTTGGTCGGGACAGGGCCCTACGAGCAGTACTTC.

CDR3 sequence: CASSVAIGVEQYF. CDR3 nucleotide sequence: TGTGCCAGCAGCGTAGCTATAGGGGTCGAGCAGTACTTC. The chain employs TRBV9 and TRBJ2-7; tentatively, D is TRBD1 (5 bases). The ends were cut back, 0 bases at V and 6 bases at J, with 10 bases in the middle. This CDR3 has 13 amino acids. CDR1 is SGDLS, CDR2 YYNGEE, per germline.

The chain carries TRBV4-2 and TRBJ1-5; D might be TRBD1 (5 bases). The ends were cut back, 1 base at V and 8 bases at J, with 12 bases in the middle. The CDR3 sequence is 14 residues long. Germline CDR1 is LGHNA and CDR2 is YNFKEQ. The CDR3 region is CASSQGTIREPQHF. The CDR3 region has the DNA TGTGCCAGCAGCCAAGGGACAATTCGGGAGCCCCAGCATTTT.

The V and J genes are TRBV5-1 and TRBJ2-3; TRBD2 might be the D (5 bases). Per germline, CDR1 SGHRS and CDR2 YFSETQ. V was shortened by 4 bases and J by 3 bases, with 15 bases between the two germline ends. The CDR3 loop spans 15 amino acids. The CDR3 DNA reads TGCGCCAGCAGCACCTTGAGCGGCCAGACAGATACGCAGTATTTT. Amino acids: CASSTLSGQTDTQYF.

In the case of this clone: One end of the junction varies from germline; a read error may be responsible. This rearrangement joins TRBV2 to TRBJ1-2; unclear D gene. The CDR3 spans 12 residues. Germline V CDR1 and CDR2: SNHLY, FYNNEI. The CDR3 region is CASSEGSGILRF. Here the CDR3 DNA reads TGTGCCAGCAGTGAAGGGTCGGGAATTCTCCGCTTC.

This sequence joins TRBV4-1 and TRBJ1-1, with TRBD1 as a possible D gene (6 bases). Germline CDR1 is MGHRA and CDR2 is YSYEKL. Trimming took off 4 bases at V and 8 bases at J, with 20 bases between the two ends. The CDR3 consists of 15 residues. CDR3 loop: CASSLDLAGAREAFF. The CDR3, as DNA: TGCGCCAGCAGCCTAGACCTGGCGGGGGCGCGGGAAGCTTTCTTT.

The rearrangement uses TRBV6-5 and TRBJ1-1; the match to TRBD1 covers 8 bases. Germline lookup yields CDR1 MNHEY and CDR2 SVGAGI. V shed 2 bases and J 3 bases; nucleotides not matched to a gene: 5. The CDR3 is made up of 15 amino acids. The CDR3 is CASSYRGQGDTEAFF. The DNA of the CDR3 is TGTGCCAGCAGTTACCGCGGACAGGGCGACACTGAAGCTTTCTTT.

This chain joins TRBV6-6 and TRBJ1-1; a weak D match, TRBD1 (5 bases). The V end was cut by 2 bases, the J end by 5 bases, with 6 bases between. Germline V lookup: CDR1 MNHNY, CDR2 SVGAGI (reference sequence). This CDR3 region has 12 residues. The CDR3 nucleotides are TGTGCCAGCAGTTACGGGGGGACTGAAGCTTTCTTT. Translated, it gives CASSYGGTEAFF.

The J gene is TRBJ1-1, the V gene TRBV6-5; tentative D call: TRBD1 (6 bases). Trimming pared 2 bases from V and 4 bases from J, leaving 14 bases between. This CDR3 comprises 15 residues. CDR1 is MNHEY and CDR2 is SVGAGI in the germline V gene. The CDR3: CASSYGAGAGTEAFF. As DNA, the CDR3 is TGTGCCAGCAGTTACGGGGCAGGGGCTGGCACTGAAGCTTTCTTT.

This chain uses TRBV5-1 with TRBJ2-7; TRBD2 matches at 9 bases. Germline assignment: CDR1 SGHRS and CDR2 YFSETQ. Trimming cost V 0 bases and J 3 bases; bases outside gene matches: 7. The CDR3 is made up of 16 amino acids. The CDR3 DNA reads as TGCGCCAGCAGCTTGGACCTAGCGGGGTTTAGCTACGAGCAGTACTTC. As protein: CASSLDLAGFSYEQYF.

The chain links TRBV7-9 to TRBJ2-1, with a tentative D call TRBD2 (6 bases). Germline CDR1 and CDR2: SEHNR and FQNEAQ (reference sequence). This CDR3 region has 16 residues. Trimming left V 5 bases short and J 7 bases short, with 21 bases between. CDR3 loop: CASSPGSVGVWNEQFF. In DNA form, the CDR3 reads TGTGCCAGCAGCCCCGGGAGCGTGGGTGTGTGGAATGAGCAGTTCTTC.

CDR3 nucleotide sequence: TGTGCCAGCTCACCACCACAGGGTGGCGAGGAGACCCAGTACTTC. This codes for CASSPPQGGEETQYF. V usage is TRBV18 and J usage is TRBJ2-5, with D possibly being TRBD1 (6 bases). V lost 0 bases and J lost 5, with 13 bases in between. Germline V gene data show CDR1 as KGHSH and CDR2 as LQKENI. This CDR3 has 15 amino acids.

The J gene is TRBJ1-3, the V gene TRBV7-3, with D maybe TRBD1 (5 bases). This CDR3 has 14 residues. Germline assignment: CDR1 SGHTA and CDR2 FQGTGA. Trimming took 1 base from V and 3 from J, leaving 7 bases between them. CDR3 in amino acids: CASSLSQGGNTIYF. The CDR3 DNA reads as TGTGCCAGCAGCTTAAGCCAGGGTGGAAACACCATATATTTT.

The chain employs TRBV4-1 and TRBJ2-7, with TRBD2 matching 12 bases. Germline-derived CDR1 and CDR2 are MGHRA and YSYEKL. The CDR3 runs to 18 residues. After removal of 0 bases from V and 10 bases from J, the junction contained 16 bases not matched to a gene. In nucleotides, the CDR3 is TGCGCCAGCAGCCAAGAGGGTGCTAGCGGGGGGGCCTGGTCGCCTCAGTACTTC. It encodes CASSQEGASGGAWSPQYF.

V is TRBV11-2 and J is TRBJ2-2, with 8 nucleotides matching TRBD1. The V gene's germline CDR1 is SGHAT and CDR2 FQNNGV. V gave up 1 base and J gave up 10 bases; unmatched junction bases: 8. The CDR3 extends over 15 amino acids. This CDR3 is CASSLGQGSWEELFF. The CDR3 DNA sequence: TGTGCCAGCAGCTTAGGACAGGGGTCGTGGGAGGAGCTGTTTTTT.

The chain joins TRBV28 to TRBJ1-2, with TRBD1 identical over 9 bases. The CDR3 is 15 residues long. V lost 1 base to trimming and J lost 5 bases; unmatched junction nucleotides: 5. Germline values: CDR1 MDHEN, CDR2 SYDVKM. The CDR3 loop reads CASSLYRGRGYGYTF. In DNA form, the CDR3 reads TGTGCCAGCAGTTTATACAGGGGGCGAGGGTATGGCTACACCTTC.

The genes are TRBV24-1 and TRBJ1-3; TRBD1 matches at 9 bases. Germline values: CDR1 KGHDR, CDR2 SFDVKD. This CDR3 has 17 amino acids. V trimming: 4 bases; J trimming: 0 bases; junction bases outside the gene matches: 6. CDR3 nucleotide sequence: TGTGCCACCAGTGACGCCGGGACAGGGCTCTCTGGAAACACCATATATTTT. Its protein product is CATSDAGTGLSGNTIYF.

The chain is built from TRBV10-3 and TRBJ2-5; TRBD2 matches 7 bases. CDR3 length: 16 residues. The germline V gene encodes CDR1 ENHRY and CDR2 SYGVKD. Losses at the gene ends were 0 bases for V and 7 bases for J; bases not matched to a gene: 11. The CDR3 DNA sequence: TGTGCCATCAGTGAGTCGACTAGCTTCCTTTCGGGGACCCAGTACTTC. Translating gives CAISESTSFLSGTQYF.

CDR3 bases: TGTGCCAGCAGTTTCCCCGGACTAGCGGGGGCTCTCGAGACCCAGTACTTC. It is translated as CASSFPGLAGALETQYF. The chain recombines TRBV6-2 or TRBV6-3 with TRBJ2-5; 13 bases fit TRBD2. This CDR3 has 17 amino acids. V was pared by 4 bases and J by 5 bases, with 10 bases of the junction left unmatched. The germline CDR1 and CDR2 sequences are MNHEY and SVGEGT.

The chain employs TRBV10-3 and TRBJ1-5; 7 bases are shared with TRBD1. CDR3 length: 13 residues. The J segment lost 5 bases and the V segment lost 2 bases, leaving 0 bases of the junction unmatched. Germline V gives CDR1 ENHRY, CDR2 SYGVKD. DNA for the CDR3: TGTGCCATCAGTGAGACAGGGGATCAGCCCCAGCATTTT. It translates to CAISETGDQPQHF.

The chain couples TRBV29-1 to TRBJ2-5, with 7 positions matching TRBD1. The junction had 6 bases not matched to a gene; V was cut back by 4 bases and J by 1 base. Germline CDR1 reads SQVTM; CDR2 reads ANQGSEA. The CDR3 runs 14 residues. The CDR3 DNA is TGCAGCGTTGTGGATACAGGGGCCCAAGAGACCCAGTACTTC. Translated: CSVVDTGAQETQYF.

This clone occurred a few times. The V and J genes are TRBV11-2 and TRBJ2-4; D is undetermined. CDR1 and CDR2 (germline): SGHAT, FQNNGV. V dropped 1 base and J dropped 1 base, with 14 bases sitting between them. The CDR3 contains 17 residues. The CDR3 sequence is CASSLAGLKVAKNIQYF. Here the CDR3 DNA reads TGTGCCAGCAGCTTAGCAGGTCTCAAGGTGGCCAAAAACATTCAGTACTTC.

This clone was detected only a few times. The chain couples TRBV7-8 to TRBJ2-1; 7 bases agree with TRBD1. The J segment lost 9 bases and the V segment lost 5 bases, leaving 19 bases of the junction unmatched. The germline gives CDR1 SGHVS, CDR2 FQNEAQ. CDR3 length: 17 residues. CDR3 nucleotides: TGTGCCAGCAGCCTAGGCTGGCAGGGGGTCGCCAAGGGTGAGCAGTTCTTC. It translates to CASSLGWQGVAKGEQFF.

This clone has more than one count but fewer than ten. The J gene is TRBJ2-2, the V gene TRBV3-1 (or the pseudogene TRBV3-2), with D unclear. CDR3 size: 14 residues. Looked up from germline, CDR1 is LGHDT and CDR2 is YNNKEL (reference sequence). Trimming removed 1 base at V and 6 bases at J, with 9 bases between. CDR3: CASSQAPQAGELFF. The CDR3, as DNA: TGTGCCAGCAGCCAAGCCCCGCAGGCCGGGGAGCTGTTTTTT.

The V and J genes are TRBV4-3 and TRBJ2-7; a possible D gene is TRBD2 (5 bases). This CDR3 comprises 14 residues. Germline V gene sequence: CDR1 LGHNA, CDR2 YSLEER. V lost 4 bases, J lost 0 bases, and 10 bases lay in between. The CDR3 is CASSRRWFSYEQYF. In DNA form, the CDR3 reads TGCGCCAGCAGCCGGAGGTGGTTCTCCTACGAGCAGTACTTC.

The CDR3 bases are TGTGCCATCAGCCCGGGACAGGGGGCGAACAATGAGCAGTTCTTC. This encodes CAISPGQGANNEQFF. The rearrangement joins TRBV10-3 to TRBJ2-1, with 12 bases identical to TRBD1. In germline, CDR1 is ENHRY, CDR2 SYGVKD. J was trimmed by 5 bases and V by 6 bases; bases with no gene match: 5. This CDR3 region has 15 residues.

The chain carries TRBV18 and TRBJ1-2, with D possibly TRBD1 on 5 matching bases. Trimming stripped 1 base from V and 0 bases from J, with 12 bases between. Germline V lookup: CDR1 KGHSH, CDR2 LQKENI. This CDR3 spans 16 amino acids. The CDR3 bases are TGTGCCAGCTCACCACGGGGGGGAAGGACTAACTATGGCTACACCTTC. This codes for CASSPRGGRTNYGYTF.